This note documents a single T cell receptor (beta chain) sequence. Its antigen is not known. CDR3 length: 12 residues. With 7 bases removed from V and 3 bases from J, the gap between germline ends came to 9 bases. Looked up from germline, CDR1 is MNHEY and CDR2 is SVGAGI. A universal primer binding site was introduced by template switching. The final cDNA contained unique molecular identifiers. TCRdb passed the 5' RACE reads through MiXCR, listing each CDR3 protein once. The sample yields 250,000 to 350,000 distinct CDR3 sequences, 8% to 9% seen once. This sample was included in a study of identical twins. Study-wide findings and caveats: Rather than following the same donors, the conclusions depended on cross-sectional statistical analysis. The more abundant beta clonotypes in cord blood had fewer insertions, and memory repertoires did not show this.

The same data also went into a second study, on yellow fever vaccine responses in identical twins.

Sequenced sample: memory (CD45RO+) T cells sorted from blood. This TCR came from a woman between 18 and 30 years old in good health. The V call is TRBV6-5, the J call TRBJ1-2; D is undetermined. The CDR3 DNA reads TGTGCCAGCAAAACATATGACTATGGCTACACCTTC. It is translated as CASKTYDYGYTF.